A selection of T cell receptor beta chains follows, all from one sample in a study of T cells in Graves' hyperthyroidism and ophthalmopathy. Each CDR3 protein gets one entry after TCRdb re-called the multiplex PCR reads with MiXCR. The table records fewer than 550,000 distinct CDR3 sequences, approximately 15% of them present only once. The specimen was blood. The receptor source for this set is a woman under 30 with Graves' hyperthyroidism. The CDR3 runs from the conserved cysteine through the conserved F or W. Fields, in order: J gene, D gene, clone size, V gene, CDR3 DNA, CDR3 protein. The D gene is left open where the match is weak. For some rows the clone size is stated as once, few or many, or as a class when expanded; others skip it.

j_gene: TRBJ1-4; d_gene: .; abundance: many; v_gene: TRBV4-1; CDR3nt: TGCGCCAGCAGCCACACCGGTAATGAAAAACTGTTTTTT; CDR3aa: CASSHTGNEKLFF
j_gene: TRBJ2-7; d_gene: .; abundance: many; v_gene: TRBV10-3; CDR3nt: TGTGCCATCAGTGAAAGGGTTAGGTTGGACAACTCCTACGAGCAGTACTTC; CDR3aa: CAISERVRLDNSYEQYF
j_gene: TRBJ1-1; d_gene: .; abundance: .; v_gene: TRBV5-4; CDR3nt: TGTGCCAGCAGCCCCCCTCGGGGTACTGAAGCTTTCTTT; CDR3aa: CASSPPRGTEAFF
j_gene: TRBJ2-2; d_gene: TRBD1; abundance: few; v_gene: TRBV28; CDR3nt: TGTGCCAGCAGTCGACAGGGGGCAGGCGGGGAGCTGTTTTTT; CDR3aa: CASSRQGAGGELFF
j_gene: TRBJ1-5; d_gene: .; abundance: many; v_gene: TRBV2; CDR3nt: TGTGCCAGCAGTGAGGGGGAGGATCAGCCCCAGCATTTT; CDR3aa: CASSEGEDQPQHF
j_gene: TRBJ1-2; d_gene: .; abundance: many; v_gene: TRBV2; CDR3nt: TGTGCCAGCTCCTCGGCAGGGGTAAACTATGGCTACACCTTC; CDR3aa: CASSSAGVNYGYTF
j_gene: TRBJ2-7; d_gene: TRBD2; abundance: many; v_gene: TRBV12-3/TRBV12-4; CDR3nt: TGTGCCAGCAGCTTAGCGGGAGGGTCCTACGAGCAGTACTTC; CDR3aa: CASSLAGGSYEQYF
j_gene: TRBJ2-7; d_gene: TRBD1; abundance: many; v_gene: TRBV11-1; CDR3nt: TGTGCCAGCAGCTTATTGGGACAGGAGTCCTACGAGCAGTACTTC; CDR3aa: CASSLLGQESYEQYF
j_gene: TRBJ2-5; d_gene: TRBD1; abundance: few; v_gene: TRBV19; CDR3nt: TGTGCCAGTAGTAGCCGGGACAGGGGCTCGCTCGGTCAAGAGACCCAGTACTTC; CDR3aa: CASSSRDRGSLGQETQYF
j_gene: TRBJ2-2; d_gene: TRBD1; abundance: many; v_gene: TRBV12-3/TRBV12-4; CDR3nt: TGTGCCAGCAGACGACAGGGGAACACCGGGGAGCTGTTTTTT; CDR3aa: CASRRQGNTGELFF
j_gene: TRBJ2-7; d_gene: TRBD1; abundance: many; v_gene: TRBV30; CDR3nt: TGTGCCTGGAGTGTGGGCAGGGGGAACGAGCAGTACTTC; CDR3aa: CAWSVGRGNEQYF
j_gene: TRBJ2-3; d_gene: TRBD2; abundance: .; v_gene: TRBV28; CDR3nt: TGTGCCAGCAGTCTGTCTAGCGGGTACGGAAGAGAAAAGGGAGATACGCAGTATTTT; CDR3aa: CASSLSSGYGREKGDTQYF
j_gene: TRBJ1-6; d_gene: .; abundance: many; v_gene: TRBV7-8; CDR3nt: TGTGCCAGCAGCCCGAGTGTGCAGCCCAATTCACCCCTCCACTTT; CDR3aa: CASSPSVQPNSPLHF
j_gene: TRBJ2-1; d_gene: TRBD2; abundance: .; v_gene: TRBV2; CDR3nt: TGTGCCAGCAGTGACGGTTATTGGGTAGCGGGAGGGCCCCATGAGCAGTTCTTC; CDR3aa: CASSDGYWVAGGPHEQFF
j_gene: TRBJ1-5; d_gene: .; abundance: many; v_gene: TRBV12-5; CDR3nt: TGTGCTAGTGGTTTGGCGGGATTCGGAGGGGAGGTGGAGCCCCAGCATTTT; CDR3aa: CASGLAGFGGEVEPQHF
j_gene: TRBJ2-7; d_gene: TRBD1; abundance: many; v_gene: TRBV5-5; CDR3nt: TGTGCCAGCAGCGCAGGGACAGGGGATTGGTACGAGCAGTACTTC; CDR3aa: CASSAGTGDWYEQYF
j_gene: TRBJ2-1; d_gene: TRBD2; abundance: many; v_gene: TRBV12-3/TRBV12-4; CDR3nt: TGTGCCAGCAGTTTAGCGTCTAGCGGTGGGCTTGCCTACAATGAGCAGTTCTTC; CDR3aa: CASSLASSGGLAYNEQFF
j_gene: TRBJ1-1; d_gene: .; abundance: many; v_gene: TRBV27; CDR3nt: TGTGCCAGCAGTTTCAAAGTGAACACTGAAGCTTTCTTT; CDR3aa: CASSFKVNTEAFF
j_gene: TRBJ2-1; d_gene: TRBD2; abundance: many; v_gene: TRBV20-1; CDR3nt: TGCAGTGCTAGAGATAGCGGGAGGGCCTACAATGAGCAGTTCTTC; CDR3aa: CSARDSGRAYNEQFF
j_gene: TRBJ1-2; d_gene: TRBD1; abundance: many; v_gene: TRBV5-6; CDR3nt: TGTGCCAGCAGCTCAACAGGGGGCTATGGCTACACCTTC; CDR3aa: CASSSTGGYGYTF
j_gene: TRBJ2-3; d_gene: .; abundance: many; v_gene: TRBV7-2; CDR3nt: TGTGCCAGCAGCCCTTCCGCACAGGGAAGTCGGTATTTT; CDR3aa: CASSPSAQGSRYF
j_gene: TRBJ1-2; d_gene: .; abundance: .; v_gene: TRBV6-1; CDR3nt: TGTGCCAGCCGAGGGGATTCTTTATATGGCTACACCTTC; CDR3aa: CASRGDSLYGYTF
j_gene: TRBJ2-1; d_gene: .; abundance: .; v_gene: TRBV29-1; CDR3nt: TGCAGCGTTGATGGGGCCGAGCTTTACAATGAGCAGTTCTTC; CDR3aa: CSVDGAELYNEQFF
j_gene: TRBJ2-1; d_gene: TRBD2; abundance: many; v_gene: TRBV6-2/TRBV6-3; CDR3nt: TGTGCCAGCAGTTTCACCCAATCAAGATTAGCGGGGGGGTACAATGAGCAGTTCTTC; CDR3aa: CASSFTQSRLAGGYNEQFF
j_gene: TRBJ2-7; d_gene: TRBD2; abundance: many; v_gene: TRBV4-1; CDR3nt: TGCGCCAGCAGCCAAGATCCGGCGGGAGGGGACGAGCAGTACTTC; CDR3aa: CASSQDPAGGDEQYF
j_gene: TRBJ2-7; d_gene: TRBD2; abundance: many; v_gene: TRBV20-1; CDR3nt: TGCAGTGCTTTGGGACTAGCGGCCTACGAGCAGTACTTC; CDR3aa: CSALGLAAYEQYF
j_gene: TRBJ2-6; d_gene: .; abundance: many; v_gene: TRBV6-1; CDR3nt: TGTGCCAGCAGTCCGCGGGACTCTGGGGCCAACGTCCTGACTTTC; CDR3aa: CASSPRDSGANVLTF
j_gene: TRBJ2-5; d_gene: TRBD2; abundance: many; v_gene: TRBV9; CDR3nt: TGTGCCAGCAGCACCAGCGGGGGTCCCGGTGAGACCCAGTACTTC; CDR3aa: CASSTSGGPGETQYF
j_gene: TRBJ2-1; d_gene: TRBD2; abundance: many; v_gene: TRBV27; CDR3nt: TGTGCCAGCAGTTTGGTGGCTAGCGGGGGTGTCCGGGAGCAGTTCTTC; CDR3aa: CASSLVASGGVREQFF
j_gene: TRBJ2-5; d_gene: .; abundance: many; v_gene: TRBV2; CDR3nt: TGTGCCAGCAGTGAACGGGGGTCCCAAGAGACCCAGTACTTC; CDR3aa: CASSERGSQETQYF
j_gene: TRBJ1-3; d_gene: .; abundance: few; v_gene: TRBV20-1; CDR3nt: TGCAGTGCTAGGAGGGGGGAATCTGGAAACACCATATATTTT; CDR3aa: CSARRGESGNTIYF
j_gene: TRBJ2-1; d_gene: .; abundance: many; v_gene: TRBV11-3; CDR3nt: TGTGCCAGCAGCTGGGGGGCGGGGAACAATGAGCAGTTCTTC; CDR3aa: CASSWGAGNNEQFF
j_gene: TRBJ2-7; d_gene: TRBD2; abundance: many; v_gene: TRBV7-3; CDR3nt: TGTGCCAGCAGCTTAGTTTCCGGGACTAGCATCTACGAGCAGTACTTC; CDR3aa: CASSLVSGTSIYEQYF
j_gene: TRBJ2-2; d_gene: TRBD2; abundance: many; v_gene: TRBV9; CDR3nt: TGTGCCAGCGGCGCGGGGGGGCTGCGTGACACCGGGGAGCTGTTTTTT; CDR3aa: CASGAGGLRDTGELFF
j_gene: TRBJ1-2; d_gene: .; abundance: many; v_gene: TRBV11-2; CDR3nt: TGTGCCAGCAGCTTAGCTCGCTATGGCTACACCTTC; CDR3aa: CASSLARYGYTF
j_gene: TRBJ2-3; d_gene: .; abundance: many; v_gene: TRBV28; CDR3nt: TGTGCCAGCCACGGACCAAGGGATACGCAGTATTTT; CDR3aa: CASHGPRDTQYF
j_gene: TRBJ2-2; d_gene: TRBD2; abundance: many; v_gene: TRBV5-1; CDR3nt: TGCGCCAGCAGCTTGCAAGGGACTAGCGTGACCGGGGAGCTGTTTTTT; CDR3aa: CASSLQGTSVTGELFF
j_gene: TRBJ1-6; d_gene: .; abundance: many; v_gene: TRBV20-1; CDR3nt: TGCAGTGCTAGAGTTACCCATAATAATAATTCACCCCTCCACTTT; CDR3aa: CSARVTHNNNSPLHF
j_gene: TRBJ2-3; d_gene: .; abundance: many; v_gene: TRBV30; CDR3nt: TGTGCCTGGGCCGGGGACGGCCGCACAGATACGCAGTATTTT; CDR3aa: CAWAGDGRTDTQYF